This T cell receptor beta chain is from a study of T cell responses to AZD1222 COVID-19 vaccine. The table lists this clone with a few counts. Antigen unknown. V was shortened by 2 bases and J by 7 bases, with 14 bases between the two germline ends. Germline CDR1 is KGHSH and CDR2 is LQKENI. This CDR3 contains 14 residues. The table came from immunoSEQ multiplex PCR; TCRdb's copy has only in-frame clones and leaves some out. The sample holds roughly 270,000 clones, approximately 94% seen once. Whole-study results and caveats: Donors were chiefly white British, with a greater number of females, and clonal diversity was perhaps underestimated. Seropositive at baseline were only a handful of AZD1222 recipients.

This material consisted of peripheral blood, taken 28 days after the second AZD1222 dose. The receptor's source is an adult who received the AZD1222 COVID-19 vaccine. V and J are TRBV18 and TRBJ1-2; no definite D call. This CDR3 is CASSPERVVTGYTF. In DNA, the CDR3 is TGTGCCAGCTCACCAGAAAGGGTCGTGACTGGCTACACCTTC.